The rows below give T cell receptor beta chains drawn from one sample of a study of circulating CD8 cells and anti-PD-1 response in melanoma. TCRdb passed the reads through MiXCR, listing each CDR3 protein once. Seen here are about 850 distinct CDR3 sequences, around 7.9% observed once, and the top ten hold approximately 29%. Sample: CD8+ T cells from PBMCs, taken at baseline or after one month of anti-PD-1 therapy (not recorded which). Receptor source: a human donor with melanoma. CDR3s include the opening cysteine and the closing phenylalanine or tryptophan. D genes are given only for firm matches. The size of a clone is reported for some rows only, either as once, few or many, or as a class for expanded clones.

.	.	TRBV2	TRBJ1-5	TGTGCCAGCAGTGACCCCTTACTTGGACAGTACTATCAGCCCCAGCATTTT	CASSDPLLGQYYQPQHF
medium-sized	.	TRBV19	TRBJ2-1	TGTGCCAGTAGAACCCCCTACAATGAGCAGTTCTTC	CASRTPYNEQFF
medium-sized	TRBD2	TRBV27	TRBJ2-5	TGTGCCAGCAGTTTCTCAACTAGCGGGGAGACCCAGTACTTC	CASSFSTSGETQYF
medium-sized	.	TRBV12-5	TRBJ2-3	TGTGCTAGTGCCCTTCGGAGCGGCACAGATACGCAGTATTTT	CASALRSGTDTQYF
large	.	TRBV30	TRBJ2-7	TGTGCCTGGAGCAGGGGGGGACCCGTCTACGAGCAGTACTTC	CAWSRGGPVYEQYF
large	TRBD1	TRBV19	TRBJ1-1	TGTGCCAGTAGTATCGGGGGGACAGGGGTGGCTGAAGCTTTCTTT	CASSIGGTGVAEAFF
large	.	TRBV5-4	TRBJ2-1	TGTGCCAGCAGTTCACCTAACGACAGGAATGAGCAGTTCTTC	CASSSPNDRNEQFF
medium-sized	TRBD1	TRBV7-3	TRBJ2-3	TGTGCCAGCAGCCCAGGGGGATGGGCTAGCACAGATACGCAGTATTTT	CASSPGGWASTDTQYF
.	TRBD2	TRBV2	TRBJ2-3	TGTGCCAGCAGTGAAGCTAGCGGGAGTGGAGATACGCAGTATTTT	CASSEASGSGDTQYF
large	TRBD1	TRBV19	TRBJ1-1	TGTGCCAGTAGTCCTCGGGACAGGGGCACTGAAGCTTTCTTT	CASSPRDRGTEAFF
medium-sized	.	TRBV13	TRBJ2-7	TGTGCCAGCAGCGCGGAGGACGGGGACGAGCAGTACTTC	CASSAEDGDEQYF
large	.	TRBV5-4	TRBJ1-1	TGTGCCAGCAGCTGGGACGTAAGCCCTGAAGCTTTCTTT	CASSWDVSPEAFF
medium-sized	TRBD1	TRBV4-3	TRBJ2-7	TGTGCCAGCACCTTAAGCGGACAGGGGGCCCACGAGCAGTACTTC	CASTLSGQGAHEQYF
medium-sized	.	TRBV2	TRBJ2-3	TGTGCCAGCAGCGAGGGCAGGGCAATAGATACGCAGTATTTT	CASSEGRAIDTQYF
few	.	TRBV11-3	TRBJ2-2	TGTGCCAGCAGCTCTTCCTACACCGGGGAGCTGTTTTTT	CASSSSYTGELFF
large	.	TRBV3-1	TRBJ2-3	TGTGCCAGCAGCCAAGAGGGAAGACCCACAGATACGCAGTATTTT	CASSQEGRPTDTQYF
large	.	TRBV20-1	TRBJ1-1	TGCAGTGCTAGTCGCCCAGACACTCCAACTGAAGCTTTCTTT	CSASRPDTPTEAFF
medium-sized	.	TRBV24-1	TRBJ2-1	TGTGCCACCGAGGGACGAGGTGAGCAGTTCTTC	CATEGRGEQFF
hyperexpanded	.	TRBV3-1	TRBJ2-1	TGTGCCAGCAGCCCCCCCGGTGACTCCGCCTACAATGAGCAGTTCTTC	CASSPPGDSAYNEQFF
once	.	TRBV12-5	TRBJ2-5	TGTGCTAGTGGTTTGGGGTACCAAGAGACCCAGTACTTC	CASGLGYQETQYF
large	.	TRBV4-3	TRBJ2-7	TGCGCCAGCAGCCAAGATCTAGCGTCGGCGACCTACGAGCAGTACTTC	CASSQDLASATYEQYF
.	TRBD1	TRBV5-6	TRBJ1-5	TGTGCCAGCAGCTTTTGGGGGACAGGGGTATCCTATCAGCCCCAGCATTTT	CASSFWGTGVSYQPQHF
few	.	TRBV6-5	TRBJ2-5	TGTGCCAGCAGTTACTTCCTAGGGGGGTACCAAGAGACCCAGTACTTC	CASSYFLGGYQETQYF
few	.	TRBV4-1	TRBJ2-3	TGCGCCAGCAGCCATCAGGGTTCTGCAGATACGCAGTATTTT	CASSHQGSADTQYF
medium-sized	.	TRBV7-2	TRBJ2-5	TGTGCCAGCAGCTTAATGTGGGCCCACCAAGAGACCCAGTACTTC	CASSLMWAHQETQYF
medium-sized	TRBD2	TRBV20-1	TRBJ2-1	TGCAGTGCTAGGGCCCCCGGGAGCGGGGATTACAATGAGCAGTTCTTC	CSARAPGSGDYNEQFF
medium-sized	.	TRBV19	TRBJ2-7	TGTGCCAGTACCGCTGACGTACTCAGCGAGCAGTACTTC	CASTADVLSEQYF
large	.	TRBV2	TRBJ2-7	TGTGCCAGCAGTGGACAGGAGAGCTCCTACGAGCAGTACTTC	CASSGQESSYEQYF
large	.	TRBV19	TRBJ1-4	TGTGCCAGTAGTCGGGCAGGACCCGCAACTAATGAAAAACTGTTTTTT	CASSRAGPATNEKLFF
.	.	TRBV19	TRBJ1-5	TGTGCCAGTGTTGGGACTAGCAATCAGCCCCTGCATTTT	CASVGTSNQPLHF
medium-sized	.	TRBV21-1	TRBJ1-2	TGTGCCAGTCGGACCGGTTATGGCTACACCTTC	CASRTGYGYTF
medium-sized	.	TRBV19	TRBJ1-1	TGTGCCTCAGAAGCAGCCTCTGAAGCTTTCTTT	CASEAASEAFF
medium-sized	.	TRBV18	TRBJ2-2	TGTGCCAGCTCTGAAACCGGGGAGCTGTTTTTT	CASSETGELFF
large	.	TRBV19	TRBJ2-1	TGTGCCAGTAGGAGCCCGGACGGGTTTAATGAGCAGTTCTTC	CASRSPDGFNEQFF
medium-sized	TRBD1	TRBV19	TRBJ2-7	TGTGCCAGTAGTATTTCGGCAGGGGGCGGCGAGCAGTACTTC	CASSISAGGGEQYF
medium-sized	TRBD1	TRBV20-1	TRBJ1-5	TGCAGTGCTAGAGAAGACGCCAGGGGGATAAGTCAGCCCCAGCATTTT	CSAREDARGISQPQHF
large	.	TRBV6-6	TRBJ2-3	TGTGCCAGCGGCCTCGGGCTCAGCACAGATACGCAGTATTTT	CASGLGLSTDTQYF
large	.	TRBV4-2	TRBJ2-7	TGTGCCAGCAGCGGGGGATCCTACGAGCAGTACTTC	CASSGGSYEQYF
medium-sized	.	TRBV20-1	TRBJ2-7	TGCAGTGCTAGGTTCTGGGGACTGCCCTACGAGCAGTACTTC	CSARFWGLPYEQYF
large	.	TRBV19	TRBJ1-1	TGTGCCAGTAGAGAGGCGGGAAACACTGAAGCTTTCTTT	CASREAGNTEAFF